This T cell receptor (beta chain) is from a study of T cell repertoires in cytomegalovirus infection. The overall study: It was the public TCR beta signatures that indicated both CMV infection and matching HLA type. Points from the study as a whole: Summed frequency of shared TCR beta families picked out CMV carriers who also had the relevant HLA. Ex vivo responses were dominated by HLA-C-restricted CMV-specific TCR beta clonotypes.

TCRdb redid the calling of the reads with MiXCR, one entry per CDR3 protein. There are about 310,000 distinct CDR3 sequences in the sample; roughly a tenth occur only once, and approximately 2.4% lies in the top ten. V lost 1 base to trimming and J lost 5 bases, with 8 bases between them. This CDR3 has 13 amino acids. Germline CDR1 and CDR2: MNHEY and SMNVEV (reference sequence). This clonotype was detected ten times or more. What it binds is not known. The sequencing sample was made of PBMCs. The chain carries TRBV27 and TRBJ2-5; no clear D. The TCR sequence derives from a human donor in good health (CMV status not recorded). Some clones in this sample may be carry-over from other donors' samples. CDR3 sequence reads: CASSLYPRETQYF. The CDR3 nucleotides read TGTGCCAGCAGTTTATATCCCAGGGAGACCCAGTACTTC.